The 15 T cell receptor beta chains presented below share a single source sample, sequenced in a study of T cell responses to AZD1222 COVID-19 vaccine. Profiled with immunoSEQ multiplex PCR; TCRdb holds only in-frame clones, not every one. Here the sample spans more than 100,000 clones, 80% to 95% being singletons. Source: peripheral blood, taken 28 days after the second AZD1222 dose. Every receptor here comes from an adult who received the AZD1222 COVID-19 vaccine.

This chain connects TRBV3-1 (or the pseudogene TRBV3-2) to TRBJ2-7; 7 nucleotides agree with TRBD2. With 2 bases clipped from V and 6 bases from J, the junction kept 7 bases outside the gene matches. Germline-derived CDR1 and CDR2 are LGHDT and YNNKEL (reference sequence). This CDR3 contains 14 residues. Here the CDR3 reads CASSQMRGSVEQYF. CDR3 bases: TGTGCCAGCAGCCAAATGCGGGGGTCGGTCGAGCAGTACTTC.

The chain combines TRBV10-3 with TRBJ1-1, with 9 positions matching TRBD1. Trimming removed 6 bases from V and 1 base from J; junction bases left unmatched: 9. This CDR3 has 16 amino acids. The germline V gene has CDR1 ENHRY and CDR2 SYGVKD. CDR3: CAIRTIGGQGNTEAFF. CDR3 in DNA: TGTGCCATCAGGACTATCGGGGGACAGGGGAACACTGAAGCTTTCTTT.

V gene TRBV11-2 combines with J gene TRBJ1-1; D gene unclear. This CDR3 has 12 residues. V lost 5 bases to trimming and J lost 4 bases, with 8 bases between them. CDR1 is SGHAT and CDR2 is FQNNGV in the germline V gene. The CDR3 protein is CASSPWSTEAFF. Here the CDR3 DNA reads TGTGCCAGCAGCCCATGGAGCACTGAAGCTTTCTTT.

The V call is TRBV6-2 or TRBV6-3, the J call TRBJ1-2; unclear D gene. Germline CDR1 reads MNHEY; CDR2 reads SVGEGT. The V end was cut by 0 bases, the J end by 0 bases, with 8 bases between. This CDR3 is 15 amino acids long. CDR3 residues: CASSYSGQTNYGYTF. The CDR3, as DNA: TGTGCCAGCAGTTACTCTGGGCAGACTAACTATGGCTACACCTTC.

The rearrangement joins TRBV14 to TRBJ1-2, with a tentative D call TRBD1 (6 bases). V was shortened by 4 bases and J by 6 bases, with 12 bases between the two germline ends. Looked up from germline, CDR1 is SGHDN and CDR2 is FVKESK. The CDR3 is made up of 13 amino acids. The chain's CDR3 is CASSPGGSDGYTF. The DNA of the CDR3 is TGTGCCAGCAGCCCGGGGGGCTCGGATGGCTACACCTTC.

V and J are TRBV10-3 and TRBJ1-2; 7 bases align to TRBD1. Per germline, CDR1 ENHRY and CDR2 SYGVKD. This CDR3 has 14 amino acids. Losses at the gene ends were 5 bases for V and 2 bases for J; bases not matched to a gene: 5. The CDR3 DNA is TGTGCCATCAGTCCGGGACAGCCAAACTATGGCTACACCTTC. It translates to CAISPGQPNYGYTF.

This chain connects TRBV30 to TRBJ1-6; D is undetermined. CDR1 and CDR2 (germline): GTSNPN, SVGIG (reference sequence). The ends were cut back, 0 bases at V and 0 bases at J, with 15 bases in the middle. The CDR3 runs to 18 residues. CDR3 region: CAWSVGGIGSSYNSPLHF. DNA for the CDR3: TGTGCCTGGAGTGTGGGAGGGATCGGAAGCTCCTATAATTCACCCCTCCACTTT. Based on the CDR3 plus reference TRBV30 and TRBJ1-6, the full variable domain is SQTIHQWPATLVQPVGSPLSLECTVEGTSNPNLYWYRQAAGRGLQLLFYSVGIGQISSEVPQNLSASRPQDRQFILSSKKLLLSDSGFYLCAWSVGGIGSSYNSPLHFGNGTRLTVT.

The chain carries TRBV6-6 and TRBJ2-7; 7 bases map to TRBD1. Germline values: CDR1 MNHNY, CDR2 SVGAGI (reference sequence). This CDR3 region has 13 residues. The trim removed 4 bases at V and 3 bases at J, leaving 3 bases unmatched. The CDR3 DNA is TGTGCCAGCAGTTGGGCAGGGGGCTACGAGCAGTACGTC. It codes for CASSWAGGYEQYV.

Only a few counts were recorded for this clone. A read error may produce the germline difference seen at one junction end. This chain uses TRBV6-5 with TRBJ1-1, with D perhaps matching TRBD1 (6 bases). This CDR3 is 16 amino acids long. Per the germline V gene, CDR1 is MNHEY and CDR2 is SVGAGI. DNA of the CDR3: TGTGCCAGCCGTTTAGGGGTGATTGCGGGACACTCTGCCTGTGAGTTT. It yields the protein CASRLGVIAGHSACEF.

This clone was counted a few times. The V gene is TRBV11-2, the J gene TRBJ2-7, with TRBD2 matching 10 bases. Germline V gene lookup returns CDR1 SGHAT and CDR2 FQNNGV. V lost 1 base, J lost 5 bases, and 5 bases stayed unmatched. The CDR3 covers 15 residues. CDR3 sequence reads: CASSLGLAGVDEQYV. Here the CDR3 DNA reads TGTGCCAGCAGCTTAGGGCTAGCGGGAGTCGACGAGCAGTACGTC.

The chain combines TRBV7-9 with TRBJ1-1; D perhaps matches TRBD1 (6 bases). The germline CDR1 and CDR2 sequences are SEHNR and FQNEAQ (reference sequence). Trimming cost V 4 bases and J 0 bases, with 9 bases left between them. The length of the CDR3 is 14 residues. Here the CDR3 reads CASSSQGLNTEAFF. The CDR3 nucleotides are TGTGCCAGCAGCTCACAGGGCCTGAACACTGAAGCTTTCTTT.

This clone was found once. The gene calls are TRBV9 and TRBJ2-5; a weak D match, TRBD2 (6 bases). CDR1 and CDR2 (germline): SGDLS, YYNGEE. The CDR3 is 14 residues long. Trimming pared 2 bases from V and 4 bases from J, leaving 12 bases between. In DNA form, the CDR3 reads TGTGCCAGCAGCGTCGGCGGGGTGGGAGAGACCCAGTACTTC. Translating it yields CASSVGGVGETQYF.

The rearrangement links TRBV6-2 or TRBV6-3 to TRBJ2-7; 7 bases line up with TRBD1. The CDR3 totals 14 residues. V trimming: 5 bases; J trimming: 3 bases; junction bases outside the gene matches: 7. Germline V gene lookup returns CDR1 MNHEY and CDR2 SVGEGT. CDR3 nucleotide sequence: TGTGCCAGCAGTCAAACCGGGACAGTCTACGAGCAGTACGTC. Its protein is CASSQTGTVYEQYV.

This chain uses TRBV4-3 with TRBJ1-5, with a possible D match to TRBD1 (6 bases). Trimming took off 0 bases at V and 0 bases at J, with 9 bases between the two ends. Germline CDR1 is LGHNA and CDR2 is YSLEER. The CDR3 extends over 16 amino acids. The CDR3: CASSQDRGNSNQPQHF. CDR3 in DNA: TGCGCCAGCAGCCAAGATAGGGGGAATAGCAATCAGCCCCAGCATTTT.

The chain recombines TRBV12-3 or TRBV12-4 with TRBJ1-2; D is perhaps TRBD1 (5 bases). The CDR3 totals 13 residues. Trimming pared 3 bases from V and 8 bases from J, leaving 13 bases between. CDR3: CASSFRDAGGYTF. The CDR3 coding sequence is TGTGCCAGCAGTTTCCGGGACGCGGGAGGCTACACCTTC.